Below, 9 T cell receptor beta chains from the same sample are listed, as sequenced in a study of cytomegalovirus exposure and HLA in healthy donors. Primers for the PCR totalled 60 Vbeta and 13 Jbeta. TCRdb keeps only in-frame clones here, not all; method: immunoSEQ multiplex PCR. The profile shows roughly 140,000 clones, 70% to 80% of them singletons. The sample consisted of PBMCs. All receptors come from a human donor in good health.

Written as DNA, the CDR3 is TGCGCCAGCAGCCAAGAGGGACAGGGGTTCGTCTATCAGCCCCAGCATTTT. It encodes CASSQEGQGFVYQPQHF. The chain recombines TRBV4-1 with TRBJ1-5; 10 bases line up with TRBD1. CDR1 MGHRA and CDR2 YSYEKL come from the germline V gene. The CDR3 is 17 amino acids. With 0 bases clipped from V and 5 bases from J, the junction kept 7 bases outside the gene matches.

The chain is built from TRBV30 and TRBJ2-2, with a tentative D call TRBD1 (5 bases). With 2 bases removed from V and 4 bases from J, the gap between germline ends came to 14 bases. The CDR3 totals 15 residues. The germline V gene encodes CDR1 GTSNPN and CDR2 SVGIG (reference sequence). The CDR3 reads CAWSYAGYITGELFF. In nucleotides, the CDR3 is TGTGCCTGGAGTTATGCAGGGTATATCACCGGGGAGCTGTTTTTT.

This clone was seen only a few times. The V call is TRBV7-9, the J call TRBJ2-3, with D perhaps TRBD2 (5 bases). CDR1 is SEHNR and CDR2 is FQNEAQ in the germline V gene (reference sequence). Trimming stripped 1 base from V and 5 bases from J, with 10 bases between. There are 14 residues in the CDR3. The CDR3 region is CASSLETAGDTQYF. The CDR3 coding sequence is TGTGCCAGCAGCTTAGAAACGGCGGGAGATACGCAGTATTTT.

The chain uses TRBV4-2 and TRBJ2-7, with D possibly TRBD1 on 5 matching bases. Germline V lookup: CDR1 LGHNA, CDR2 YNFKEQ. Trimming stripped 0 bases from V and 2 bases from J, with 14 bases between. This CDR3 is 16 amino acids long. CDR3 residues: CASSQDQRGNTYEQYF. CDR3 coding DNA: TGTGCCAGCAGCCAAGATCAAAGGGGCAATACCTACGAGCAGTACTTC.

V and J are TRBV6-1 and TRBJ1-4; TRBD1 might be the D (6 bases). The germline V gene has CDR1 MNHNS and CDR2 SASEGT. Trimming shortened V by 1 base and J by 0 bases, and 15 bases separated the two germline ends. The length of the CDR3 is 18 residues. The CDR3 loop reads CASSEGSGGATTNEKLFF. CDR3 DNA sequence: TGTGCCAGCAGTGAAGGATCGGGGGGGGCGACAACTAATGAAAAACTGTTTTTT.

This clone was recorded only once. The rearrangement links TRBV4-3 to TRBJ2-2, with TRBD1 matching 10 bases. V lost 0 bases and J lost 5; bases outside the gene matches: 3. Germline CDR1 reads LGHNA; CDR2 reads YSLEER. The CDR3 is made up of 16 amino acids. CDR3 residues: CASSQELDRGTGELFF. CDR3 DNA sequence: TGCGCCAGCAGCCAAGAATTGGACAGGGGGACCGGGGAGCTGTTTTTT.

The rearrangement joins TRBV2 to TRBJ1-6, with 7 bases aligning to TRBD1. There are 15 residues in the CDR3. Germline values: CDR1 SNHLY, CDR2 FYNNEI. V lost 8 bases and J lost 7; bases outside the gene matches: 11. DNA of the CDR3: TGTGCCAGCGGGAGAAGACAGGGATCAAATTCACCCCTCCACTTT. Translation: CASGRRQGSNSPLHF.

In nucleotides, the CDR3 is TGTGCCAGCAGACTTATCGATGAGCAGTTCTTC. Amino acids: CASRLIDEQFF. This chain joins TRBV25-1 and TRBJ2-1; D is unclear. The germline gives CDR1 MGHDK, CDR2 SYGVNS. The CDR3 length is 11 residues. V dropped 6 bases and J dropped 8 bases, with 8 bases sitting between them.

This clone occurred a few times. The chain combines TRBV5-1 with TRBJ1-5; 8 bases agree with TRBD1. The ends lost 0 bases at V and 5 bases at J; junction bases unmatched: 4. There are 15 residues in the CDR3. Germline V gene sequence: CDR1 SGHRS, CDR2 YFSETQ. Here the CDR3 DNA reads TGCGCCAGCAGCTTGGCGGGACAGGACTATCAGCCCCAGCATTTT. Encoded protein: CASSLAGQDYQPQHF.